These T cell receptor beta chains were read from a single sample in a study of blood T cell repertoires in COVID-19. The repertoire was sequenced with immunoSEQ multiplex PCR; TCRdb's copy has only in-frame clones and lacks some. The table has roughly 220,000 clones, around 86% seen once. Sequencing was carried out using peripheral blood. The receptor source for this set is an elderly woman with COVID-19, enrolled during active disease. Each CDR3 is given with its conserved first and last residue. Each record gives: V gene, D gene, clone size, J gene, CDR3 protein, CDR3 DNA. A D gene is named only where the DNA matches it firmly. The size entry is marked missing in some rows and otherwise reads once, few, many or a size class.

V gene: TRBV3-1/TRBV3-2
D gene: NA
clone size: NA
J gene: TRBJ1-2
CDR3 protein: CASSQESGLGGYTF
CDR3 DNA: TGTGCCAGCAGCCAAGAGTCCGGCCTCGGGGGCTACACCTTC

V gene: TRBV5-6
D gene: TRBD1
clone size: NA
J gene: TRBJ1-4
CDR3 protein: CASSSGTVYEKLFF
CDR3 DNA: TGTGCCAGCAGCTCCGGGACAGTGTATGAAAAACTGTTTTTT

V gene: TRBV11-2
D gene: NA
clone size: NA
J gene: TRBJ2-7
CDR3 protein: CASSRRGGTYEQYF
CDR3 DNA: TGTGCCAGCAGCCGGAGGGGGGGGACCTACGAGCAGTACTTC

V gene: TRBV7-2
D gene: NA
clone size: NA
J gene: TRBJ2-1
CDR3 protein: CASSLARRSEQFF
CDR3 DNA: TGTGCCAGCAGCTTAGCGCGGAGAAGTGAGCAGTTCTTC

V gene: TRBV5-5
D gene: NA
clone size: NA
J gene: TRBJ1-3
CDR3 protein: CASSLEPHSGNTIYF
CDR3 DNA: TGTGCCAGCAGCTTGGAGCCTCACTCTGGAAACACCATATATTTT

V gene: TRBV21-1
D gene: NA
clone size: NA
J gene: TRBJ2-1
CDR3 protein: CASAGLSSTGQFF
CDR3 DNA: TGTGCCAGCGCGGGTCTGAGTTCTACGGGGCAGTTCTTC

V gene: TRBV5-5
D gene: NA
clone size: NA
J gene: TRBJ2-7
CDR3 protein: CASSFTGTPGTGEQYF
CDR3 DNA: TGTGCCAGCAGCTTCACCGGGACTCCGGGGACGGGCGAGCAGTACTTC

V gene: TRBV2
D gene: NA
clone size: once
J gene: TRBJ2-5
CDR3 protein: CASSYEETQYF
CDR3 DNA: TGTGCCAGCAGTTATGAAGAGACCCAGTACTTC

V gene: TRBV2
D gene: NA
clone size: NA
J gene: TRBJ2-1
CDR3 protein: CASSRYSYNEQFF
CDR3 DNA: TGTGCCAGCAGCAGGTACTCCTACAATGAGCAGTTCTTC

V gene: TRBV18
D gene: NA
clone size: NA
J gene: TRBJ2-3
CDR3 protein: CASSPYDSRTDTQYF
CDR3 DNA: TGTGCCAGCTCACCATACGACTCCCGCACAGATACGCAGTATTTT

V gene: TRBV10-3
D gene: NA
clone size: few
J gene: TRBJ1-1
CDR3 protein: CAISEARGGSGTEAFF
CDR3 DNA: TGTGCCATCAGTGAGGCCCGGGGGGGTTCGGGGACTGAAGCTTTCTTT

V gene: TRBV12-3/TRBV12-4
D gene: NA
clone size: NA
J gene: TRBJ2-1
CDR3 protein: CACRTQAYNEQFF
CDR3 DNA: TGTGCCTGCAGAACGCAGGCTTACAATGAGCAGTTCTTC

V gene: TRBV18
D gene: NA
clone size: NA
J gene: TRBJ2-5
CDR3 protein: CASSPHPGKPQYF
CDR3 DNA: TGTGCCAGCTCACCGCACCCAGGCAAGCCCCAGTACTTC

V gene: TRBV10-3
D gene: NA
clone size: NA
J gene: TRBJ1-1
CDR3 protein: CAISETEETEAFF
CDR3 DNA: TGTGCCATCAGTGAGACTGAGGAGACTGAAGCTTTCTTT

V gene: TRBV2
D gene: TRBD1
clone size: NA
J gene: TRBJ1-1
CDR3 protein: CASRSQGAVTEAFF
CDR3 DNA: TGTGCCAGCAGGTCACAGGGGGCAGTCACTGAAGCTTTCTTT

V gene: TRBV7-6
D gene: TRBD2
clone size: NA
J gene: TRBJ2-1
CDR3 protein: CASSDQLAAFGNEQFF
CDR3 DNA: TGTGCCAGCAGCGACCAACTAGCGGCGTTTGGAAATGAGCAGTTCTTC

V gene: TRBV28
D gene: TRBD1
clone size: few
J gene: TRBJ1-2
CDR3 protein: CASSRWDRGNYGYTF
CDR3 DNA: TGTGCCAGCAGCCGATGGGACAGGGGGAACTATGGCTACACCTTC

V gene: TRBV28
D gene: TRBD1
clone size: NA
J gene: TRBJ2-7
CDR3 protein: CASSSGTGWTYEQYF
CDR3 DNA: TGTGCCAGCAGTTCCGGGACAGGGTGGACCTACGAGCAGTACTTC

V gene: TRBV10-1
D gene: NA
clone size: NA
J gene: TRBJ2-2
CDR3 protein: CAHPLPGELFF
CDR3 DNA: TGCGCCCACCCTCTACCCGGGGAGCTGTTTTTT

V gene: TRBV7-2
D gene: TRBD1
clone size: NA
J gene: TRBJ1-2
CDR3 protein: CASSGQGASYGYTF
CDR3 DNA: TGTGCCAGCAGCGGACAGGGAGCGAGCTATGGCTACACCTTC